This entry lists 8 T cell receptor beta chains sequenced from one sample in a study of beta chain features in type 1 diabetes. Reverse transcription of all isolated RNA meant that expressed TCRB transcripts were sequenced. This table comes from immunoSEQ multiplex PCR, and its TCRdb copy is limited to in-frame clones, with some not included. The repertoire includes under 300,000 clones, 8% of them detected once, and roughly 1% sits in the top ten. The sample taken for sequencing was central memory CD4+ T cells from blood. These receptors all stem from a woman in her late teens or twenties in good health.

DNA of the CDR3: TGTGCCAGCAGCTTAATGACAGGGGCCTACGAGCAGTACGTC. It is translated as CASSLMTGAYEQYV. The J gene is TRBJ2-7, the V gene TRBV7-2; 8 bases line up with TRBD1. The CDR3 loop spans 14 amino acids. The V segment lost 2 bases and the J segment 2 bases; nucleotides outside the gene matches: 2. Looked up from germline, CDR1 is SGHTA and CDR2 is FQGNSA.

This clone occurred a few times. The genes are TRBV18 and TRBJ2-3, with a possible D match to TRBD2 (5 bases). This CDR3 comprises 14 residues. Germline CDR1 reads KGHSH; CDR2 reads LQKENI. V was clipped by 3 bases and J by 4 bases, with 11 bases between them. The CDR3 DNA reads as TGTGCCAGCTCACCTCAAGAGGGTGCAGATACGCAGTATTTT. It codes for CASSPQEGADTQYF. The whole variable domain, remainder taken from reference TRBV18 and TRBJ2-3, is NAGVMQNPRHLVRRRGQEARLRCSPMKGHSHVYWYRQLPEEGLKFMVYLQKENIIDESGMPKERFSAEFPKEGPSILRIQQVVRGDSAAYFCASSPQEGADTQYFGPGTRLTVL.

In its sample, this clone was seen a few times. V gene TRBV5-4 combines with J gene TRBJ2-1; 8 bases match TRBD2. Germline CDR1 reads SGHNT; CDR2 reads YYREEE (reference sequence). V was pared by 1 base and J by 3 bases, with 3 bases of the junction left unmatched. The CDR3 extends over 15 amino acids. The CDR3 DNA sequence: TGTGCCAGCAGCTTGTTAGCGGGGAACTACAATGAGCAGTTCTTC. This encodes CASSLLAGNYNEQFF.

This chain links TRBV19 with TRBJ1-2, with TRBD1 matching 7 bases. The V and J ends lost 7 bases and 0 bases, in that order; junction bases with no gene match: 5. This CDR3 is built from 14 residues. The germline gives CDR1 LNHDA, CDR2 SQIVND (reference sequence). The CDR3 protein is CASTPTGTNYGYTF. CDR3 bases: TGTGCCAGTACCCCGACAGGGACTAACTATGGCTACACCTTC.

This clone was seen a handful of times. The rearrangement uses TRBV19 and TRBJ2-1; 7 positions match TRBD1. CDR1 is LNHDA, CDR2 SQIVND, per germline (reference sequence). The CDR3 length is 15 residues. The V gene end was trimmed by 8 bases and the J gene end by 2 bases; junction bases not matched to a gene: 9. The CDR3 spells CASVRGPSPYNEQFF. CDR3 DNA sequence: TGTGCCAGTGTGAGGGGGCCCTCCCCCTACAATGAGCAGTTCTTC.

The gene calls are TRBV6-5 and TRBJ2-3; tentatively, D is TRBD1 (5 bases). CDR1 is MNHEY, CDR2 SVGAGI, per germline. This CDR3 comprises 14 residues. V was shortened by 7 bases and J by 2 bases, with 13 bases between the two germline ends. CDR3 sequence (DNA): TGTGCCAGCACCAGACGACAGTTCACAGATACGCAGTATTTT. Protein sequence: CASTRRQFTDTQYF.

The sample holds a few counts of this clone. V and J are TRBV11-1 and TRBJ2-3, with D tentatively TRBD1 (6 bases). The germline gives CDR1 SGHAT, CDR2 FQDESV (reference sequence). There are 15 residues in the CDR3. Trimming took off 5 bases at V and 6 bases at J, with 18 bases between the two ends. CDR3 in amino acids: CASSPRQALTDTQYF. In nucleotides, the CDR3 is TGTGCCAGCAGCCCGCGACAGGCGCTAACGGATACGCAGTATTTT.

Many counts were recorded for this clone. CDR3 DNA: TGTGCCAGCAGCGCCGCGCAAGGTTTCCGGGATTCACCCCTCCACTTT. Translation gives CASSAAQGFRDSPLHF. This rearrangement joins TRBV9 to TRBJ1-6; D ambiguous. Germline V gene lookup returns CDR1 SGDLS and CDR2 YYNGEE. The CDR3 contains 16 residues. The germline V and J ends were trimmed by 3 bases and 8 bases, with 18 bases remaining between them.